Each of the 21 T cell receptor beta chains below was sequenced from the same sample in a study of T cells after yellow fever vaccination. From the 5' RACE reads, TCRdb called clonotypes with MiXCR, one entry per CDR3 protein. There are about 170,000 distinct CDR3 sequences in the sample; roughly 6.2% occur only once, and just under 3% lies in the top ten. The sample here was CD4+ T cells sorted from PBMCs, taken on the day of the first yellow fever vaccination. These receptors were obtained from a man aged 18-30 years who received the YFV17D yellow fever vaccine.

This clonotype was seen at least ten times. V is TRBV5-1 and J is TRBJ2-5; D is possibly TRBD2 (6 bases). In germline, CDR1 is SGHRS, CDR2 YFSETQ. Trimming took 0 bases from V and 5 from J, leaving 14 bases between them. The CDR3 totals 15 residues. The CDR3 bases are TGCGCCAGCAGCTTGGTTCCCGGGGGAGTGGAGACCCAGTACTTC. Protein: CASSLVPGGVETQYF.

This clonotype was observed many times. V usage is TRBV10-3 and J usage is TRBJ1-1; D remains ambiguous. Germline V lookup: CDR1 ENHRY, CDR2 SYGVKD. CDR3 size: 15 residues. Trimming removed 3 bases at V and 4 bases at J, with 15 bases between. CDR3 sequence: CAISDPTIPGTEAFF. In nucleotides, the CDR3 is TGTGCCATCAGTGACCCGACAATTCCCGGCACTGAAGCTTTCTTT.

The chain uses TRBV28 and TRBJ1-1; D unresolved. V was clipped by 3 bases and J by 4 bases, with 9 bases between them. CDR1 and CDR2 (germline): MDHEN, SYDVKM. The CDR3 has 13 residues. Written as DNA, the CDR3 is TGTGCCAGCAGTTTTGTAGTTAGCACTGAAGCTTTCTTT. Translation: CASSFVVSTEAFF.

The gene calls are TRBV27 and TRBJ2-3; D is uncertain. V was pared by 5 bases and J by 3 bases, with 12 bases between. CDR1 is MNHEY, CDR2 SMNVEV, per germline (reference sequence). The CDR3 loop spans 14 amino acids. CDR3 coding DNA: TGTGCCAGCAGTGCATACGGAAGGACAGATACGCAGTATTTT. Protein sequence: CASSAYGRTDTQYF.

This clonotype was picked up many times. The J gene is TRBJ1-2, the V gene TRBV5-1; D is unclear. V lost 0 bases, J lost 6 bases, and 12 bases lay in between. Germline V gene sequence: CDR1 SGHRS, CDR2 YFSETQ. The CDR3 consists of 14 residues. The CDR3 DNA sequence: TGCGCCAGCAGCTTGGAAAGGCAGACCAATGGCTACACCTTC. Protein product: CASSLERQTNGYTF.

The table lists this clonotype with many counts. V usage is TRBV18 and J usage is TRBJ1-4; TRBD1 matches at 7 bases. CDR3 length equals 16 residues. The junction had 6 bases not matched to a gene; V was cut back by 1 base and J by 4 bases. The germline CDR1 and CDR2 sequences are KGHSH and LQKENI. The CDR3 sequence: CASSPLADRRNEKLFF. DNA of the CDR3: TGTGCCAGCTCACCACTGGCGGACAGGCGTAATGAAAAACTGTTTTTT.

This clonotype was seen more than once but under ten times. The V gene is TRBV6-2 or TRBV6-3, the J gene TRBJ1-1; possible D gene TRBD1, 5 bases. Germline assignment: CDR1 MNHEY and CDR2 SVGEGT. The CDR3 is 14 amino acids. V gave up 2 bases and J gave up 0 bases, with 7 bases separating them. The CDR3 here is CASSYRTLNTEAFF. CDR3 sequence (DNA): TGTGCCAGCAGTTACCGGACATTGAACACTGAAGCTTTCTTT.

This clonotype was counted at least ten times. CDR3 amino acids: CASSTIQGRRGETQYF. CDR3 nucleotides: TGTGCCAGCAGCACGATACAGGGGCGACGCGGAGAGACCCAGTACTTC. The chain joins TRBV7-8 to TRBJ2-5; 7 bases are shared with TRBD1. The ends lost 5 bases at V and 4 bases at J; junction bases unmatched: 13. The CDR3 contains 16 residues. Germline CDR1 and CDR2: SGHVS and FQNEAQ.

This clonotype was seen more than once but under ten times. This chain links TRBV15 with TRBJ1-2; TRBD1 might be the D (6 bases). CDR1 is LNHNV, CDR2 YYDKDF, per germline (reference sequence). Trimming took off 0 bases at V and 8 bases at J, with 13 bases between the two ends. This CDR3 comprises 14 residues. In nucleotides, the CDR3 is TGTGCCACCAGCAGAGATCCAGGGGATGGCGGCTACACCTTC. Translation: CATSRDPGDGGYTF.

V and J are TRBV7-9 and TRBJ1-6; D is unclear. The CDR3 extends over 17 amino acids. V gave up 5 bases and J gave up 2 bases, with 16 bases separating them. Germline V gene data show CDR1 as SEHNR and CDR2 as FQNEAQ (reference sequence). CDR3 DNA sequence: TGTGCCAGCAGCGACTCTATTGCAGGAACCTATAATTCACCCCTCCACTTT. Amino acids: CASSDSIAGTYNSPLHF.

This chain joins TRBV28 and TRBJ2-5; tentatively, D is TRBD1 (6 bases). Germline-derived CDR1 and CDR2 are MDHEN and SYDVKM. Trimming stripped 8 bases from V and 0 bases from J, with 10 bases between. The CDR3 consists of 13 residues. The CDR3 DNA sequence: TGTGCCAGCGCACAGGGTAACCAAGAGACCCAGTACTTC. Protein product: CASAQGNQETQYF.

As concerns this clonotype: One base away lies a much larger clone, so this may be a sequencing read error. The chain couples TRBV15 to TRBJ2-1; TRBD1 is a possible D gene (5 bases). The germline gives CDR1 LNHNV, CDR2 YYDKDF (reference sequence). CDR3 length: 15 residues. V lost 4 bases and J 7 bases, leaving 17 bases between the germline ends. DNA for the CDR3: TGTGCCACCAGCAAAGATCTAGGCAGGGAAAATGAGCAGTTCTTC. It is translated as CATSKDLGRENEQFF.

This clonotype showed up many times. This rearrangement joins TRBV5-1 to TRBJ2-3; 13 bases agree with TRBD2. After removal of 4 bases from V and 0 bases from J, the junction contained 5 bases not matched to a gene. Germline CDR1 and CDR2: SGHRS and YFSETQ. The CDR3 is 17 amino acids. CDR3 nucleotide sequence: TGCGCCAGCAGCCTATCACTAGCGGGGGGGAGCACAGATACGCAGTATTTT. Translating it yields CASSLSLAGGSTDTQYF.

The V and J genes are TRBV5-1 and TRBJ2-3; D possibly corresponds to TRBD2 (7 bases). Trimming left V 4 bases short and J 4 bases short, with 16 bases between. From germline, CDR1 is SGHRS and CDR2 YFSETQ. This CDR3 spans 15 amino acids. This chain's CDR3 is CASSLWVGGPDTQYF. The CDR3 DNA sequence: TGCGCCAGCAGCCTGTGGGTGGGGGGGCCAGATACGCAGTATTTT.

The chain employs TRBV5-1 and TRBJ2-1; a weak D match, TRBD2 (5 bases). Per germline, CDR1 SGHRS and CDR2 YFSETQ. Trimming removed 3 bases from V and 2 bases from J, with 12 bases in between. This CDR3 is built from 15 residues. In nucleotides, the CDR3 is TGCGCCAGCAGCTCGGGATTTGGGGCCTACAATGAGCAGTTCTTC. Translating gives CASSSGFGAYNEQFF.

This clonotype was counted only a few times. The chain is built from TRBV12-3 or TRBV12-4 and TRBJ2-5, with D unresolved. The ends were cut back, 7 bases at V and 6 bases at J, with 12 bases in the middle. CDR3 size: 12 residues. The CDR3 sequence is CASTDRGQTQYF. The CDR3, as DNA: TGTGCCAGCACGGACCGCGGCCAGACCCAGTACTTC.

V and J are TRBV24-1 and TRBJ2-1; 11 positions match TRBD2. Germline loops: CDR1 KGHDR, CDR2 SFDVKD. V shed 3 bases and J 3 bases; nucleotides not matched to a gene: 3. The CDR3 consists of 16 residues. The CDR3 spells CATSDPGTSGYNEQFF. CDR3 bases: TGTGCCACCAGTGATCCCGGGACTAGCGGCTACAATGAGCAGTTCTTC.

This clonotype was counted a few times. The chain couples TRBV29-1 to TRBJ1-2; unclear D gene. This CDR3 spans 12 amino acids. CDR1 SQVTM and CDR2 ANQGSEA come from the germline V gene. V lost 4 bases, J lost 8 bases, and 14 bases lay in between. The CDR3 here is CSVVAPTLGYTF. CDR3 DNA sequence: TGCAGCGTTGTGGCTCCCACCTTGGGCTACACCTTC. The full variable domain, completed using reference TRBV29-1 and TRBJ1-2, is SAVISQKPSRDICQRGTSLTIQCQVDSQVTMMFWYRQQPGQSLTLIATANQGSEATYESGFVIDKFPISRPNLTFSTLTVSNMSPEDSSIYLCSVVAPTLGYTFGSGTRLTVV.

This clonotype was seen more than once but under ten times. The J gene is TRBJ2-7, the V gene TRBV18; D gene ambiguous. Germline CDR1 and CDR2: KGHSH and LQKENI. Trimming shortened V by 1 base and J by 2 bases, and 3 bases separated the two germline ends. The CDR3 runs to 12 residues. CDR3 in amino acids: CASSPQPYEQYF. The CDR3 region has the DNA TGTGCCAGCTCACCACAACCCTACGAGCAGTACTTC.

This clonotype was seen a few times. The CDR3 loop is CASSTSQGAQGKLFF. CDR3 bases: TGTGCCAGCAGCACGTCACAGGGTGCTCAGGGGAAACTGTTTTTT. The chain uses TRBV7-9 and TRBJ1-4; D possibly corresponds to TRBD1 (6 bases). The CDR3 loop spans 15 amino acids. The germline V gene has CDR1 SEHNR and CDR2 FQNEAQ (reference sequence). Deletions cut 5 bases from V and 11 bases from J, with 21 bases between.

Turning to this clonotype: This may come from a read error, since a much larger clone is one base off. The genes are TRBV20-1 and TRBJ2-7, with a tentative D call TRBD1 (5 bases). Per germline, CDR1 DFQATT and CDR2 SNEGSKA (reference sequence). This CDR3 spans 12 amino acids. As DNA, the CDR3 is TGCAGCCTCGCGGCAGGGCGCTACGAGCAGTACTTC. Translation gives CSLAAGRYEQYF.